This TCR beta chain emerged from a study of a mutant IDH1 vaccine in newly diagnosed glioma (dated by TCRdb to 2020 to 2022). With respect to the entire study: The approximately 29 treated patients were about 60% male and about 38% female, with a mean age of approximately 40 years. Prior to enrollment, patients had been given standard therapy consisting of radiotherapy alone, temozolomide alone, or radiochemotherapy with temozolomide, with the combination given to most patients. Peripheral blood samples were drawn at six visits, namely V03 (baseline), V05, V07, V10, V12 and V13. Longitudinal TCRB deep sequencing was done for 25 to 30 treated patients, wherever samples were available for exploratory analyses.

Reading the germline V gene gives CDR1 SGHAT and CDR2 FQNNGV. Its CDR3 holds 15 amino acids, cysteine through phenylalanine. CDR3 DNA only is kept here, 45 bases in frame from base 1. The germline V end is reduced by 2 bases and the J end by 7 bases; junction bases left unmatched: 6. Findings and caveats that apply to the study as a whole: PBMC samples for TCRB deep sequencing were selected based on availability. Changes in the top peripheral T cell clonotypes picked up by TCRB sequencing did not appear to be linked to pseudoprogression. Immune responses induced by the vaccine were seen in over 90% of patients across multiple MHC alleles. It was noted by the authors that analyses of patient blood samples could not be reproduced owing to sample limitations.

Taken with the paper, the label for time point translates to: baseline, week 1 (first vaccination visit). The sample's treatment or condition label, in plain terms: pre-vaccination baseline after standard-of-care therapy. Donors had newly diagnosed WHO grade 3 or 4 IDH1-mutant astrocytomas with loss of nuclear ATRX. The samples were drawn from NOA16, a multicentre, single-arm, open-label phase I trial in Germany that tested a mutant IDH1 peptide vaccine in humans for the first time. Blood drawn at visit V03 was used as the baseline sample for immunogenicity testing. Genomic DNA for TCRB sequencing was isolated from EDTA blood with the DNeasy Blood and Tissue Kit. Library prep was done by the immunoSEQ multiplex PCR assay. The hsTCRB Kit was used according to the manufacturer's protocol to amplify rearranged TCR beta chain sequences. TCRB libraries were sequenced on an Illumina MiSeq. In the source study's methods: Demultiplexing, trimming and gene mapping were performed with the kit vendor's proprietary platform. TCRdb obtained this table from immuneACCESS and retained in-frame rearrangements with V and J assigned. These tables miss some clones; where compared with another copy, unresolved V genes account for less than half of the shortfall, and the remainder is unexplained. V and J calls and clone size follow that table, whereas D and trimming were derived from the DNA. This sample lists some 56,000 clones; around 92% were detected once. The ten largest clones capture around 2.5% of the sample.

Notes on this clone: Its antigen specificity is not known. No per-base quality is available; no much larger clone lies one base away.

Sequenced material: PBMCs, taken from a glioma patient treated with radiotherapy, temozolomide or both. The sequence is built from TRBV11-2 and TRBJ2-1, with TRBD2 matching 9 junction bases. This TCR was sampled from a man in his fifties with glioma. In nucleotides, the sequence is TGTGCCAGCAGCTTATGGCGCGGGGGGGCAAATGAGCAGTTCTTC. Translated, it reads CASSLWRGGANEQFF.